This TCR beta chain emerged from a study of cytomegalovirus exposure and HLA in healthy donors. Study conclusions and caveats: Most TCR sequences were uncommon, yet certain public TCRs appeared in many donors. Among the most significant clusters, several appeared linked to common viral pathogens in a later analysis. The study designated 150 to 200 TCR beta chains cytomegalovirus-associated.

As to this clone: Its specificity is unknown. Sequence at one end of the junction differs from germline and may be a read error.

The PCR employed 60 Vbeta primers together with 13 Jbeta primers. Assay used: immunoSEQ multiplex PCR; TCRdb lists only in-frame clones, some missing. Seen in this sample are tens of thousands of clones; the ten most common clones hold roughly 5%. CDR3 length equals 13 residues. Looked up from germline, CDR1 is SGHVS and CDR2 is FNYEAQ. The sequence came from a woman aged 40-49 years in good health and CMV-seropositive. The sequenced sample consisted of PBMCs. The chain is built from TRBV7-6 and TRBJ2-7; D possibly corresponds to TRBD2 (6 bases). CDR3 bases: TGTACCAGCAGCTTCGGGACCGGAGGGCAGCAGTACTTC. Its protein product is CTSSFGTGGQQYF.